A single sample gave rise to the 11 T cell receptor beta chains below, sequenced in a study of regulatory T cells in long-lasting Graves disease. To make TCR beta libraries, researchers used iRepertoire HTBI primers and Arm-PCR of CDR3 regions. TCRdb fed the multiplex PCR reads into MiXCR, producing one record per CDR3 protein. This sample has about 620,000 distinct CDR3 sequences, with 15% to 20% found just once. Time point of the sample: newly diagnosed GD, antithyroid drugs for less than 3 months. The TCR library used RNA extracted from PBMCs. The data were also submitted as part of a second study, on T cells in Graves' hyperthyroidism and ophthalmopathy.

This material consisted of peripheral blood mononuclear cells (PBMCs), taken at new diagnosis, from a patient treated with antithyroid drugs. The receptors shown here come from a woman aged 25 to 45 with Graves disease.

Concerning this clonotype: This may arise from a read error, as a much more abundant clone is one base away. The chain is built from TRBV7-6 and TRBJ2-2; tentative D call: TRBD1 (6 bases). This CDR3 has 16 residues. V was clipped by 5 bases and J by 4 bases, with 17 bases between them. Germline V gene data show CDR1 as SGHVS and CDR2 as FNYEAQ. The CDR3: CASSPQGGLVTGELFF. The CDR3, as DNA: TGTGCCAGCAGCCCCCAAGGGGGATTAGTCACCGGGGAGCTGTTTTTT.

This clonotype came up many times. V is TRBV7-2 and J is TRBJ2-7; 9 bases agree with TRBD2. Germline CDR1 and CDR2: SGHTA and FQGNSA. The CDR3 length is 15 residues. V lost 2 bases and J lost 2; bases outside the gene matches: 4. In DNA, the CDR3 is TGTGCCAGCAGCTTACCGGGACTAGCCACCTACGAGCAGTACTTC. It is translated as CASSLPGLATYEQYF.

About this clonotype: The conserved phenylalanine or tryptophan normally closing the CDR3 is absent here, so this likely arose from a read error. This chain links TRBV5-1 with TRBJ2-7; D might be TRBD2 (5 bases). The CDR3 sequence is 14 residues long. Germline V gene data show CDR1 as SGHRS and CDR2 as YFSETQ. The V end was cut by 0 bases, the J end by 0 bases, with 7 bases between. CDR3 in DNA: TGCGCCAGCAGCTTGGCCAGCGGCTCCTACGAGCAGTACTAC. Its translation: CASSLASGSYEQYY.

This clonotype was counted at least ten times. The rearrangement uses TRBV28 and TRBJ1-2; D uncertain. The CDR3 is 13 amino acids. Germline CDR1 is MDHEN and CDR2 is SYDVKM. The V gene lost 7 bases and the J gene lost 2 bases, with 11 bases spanning the gap. DNA for the CDR3: TGTGCCAGCACCTTGGTACAGAACTATGGCTACACCTTC. The encoded protein is CASTLVQNYGYTF.

This clonotype was picked up a small number of times. CDR3 sequence reads: CASGSLRDVTYEQYF. For the CDR3, the DNA is TGTGCCAGCGGATCTCTCAGGGATGTCACCTACGAGCAGTACTTC. The chain employs TRBV28 and TRBJ2-7; tentative D call: TRBD1 (5 bases). The CDR3 is 15 amino acids. The germline gives CDR1 MDHEN, CDR2 SYDVKM. Trimming pared 8 bases from V and 2 bases from J, leaving 19 bases between.

The chain uses TRBV28 and TRBJ2-1; 7 bases align to TRBD2. The V gene end was trimmed by 4 bases and the J gene end by 0 bases; junction bases not matched to a gene: 6. This CDR3 is built from 16 residues. Germline assignment: CDR1 MDHEN and CDR2 SYDVKM. CDR3 sequence reads: CASSSLGTNSYNEQFF. In DNA, the CDR3 is TGTGCCAGCAGTTCTCTGGGGACTAACTCCTACAATGAGCAGTTCTTC. The whole variable domain, filled in from reference TRBV28 and TRBJ2-1, reads DVKVTQSSRYLVKRTGEKVFLECVQDMDHENMFWYRQDPGLGLRLIYFSYDVKMKEKGDIPEGYSVSREKKERFSLILESASTNQTSMYLCASSSLGTNSYNEQFFGPGTRLTVL.

The chain links TRBV19 to TRBJ1-2; 7 positions match TRBD1. Unmatched junction bases numbered 5, after V lost 6 bases and J lost 4 bases. The CDR3 covers 13 residues. Looked up from germline, CDR1 is LNHDA and CDR2 is SQIVND (reference sequence). This CDR3 reads CASRDRKTYGYTF. The CDR3 nucleotides read TGTGCCAGTAGGGACAGGAAAACCTATGGCTACACCTTC.

This clonotype was detected many times. This chain joins TRBV2 and TRBJ2-7, with D possibly TRBD2 on 6 matching bases. Germline assignment: CDR1 SNHLY and CDR2 FYNNEI. V shed 3 bases and J shed 2 bases, with 11 bases lying between them. The CDR3 consists of 14 residues. CDR3 coding DNA: TGTGCCAGCAGTGAGCGCGGGACCCCCTACGAGCAGTACTTC. This gives the protein CASSERGTPYEQYF.

The chain joins TRBV5-1 to TRBJ1-6, with 9 positions matching TRBD1. The CDR3 length is 15 residues. Germline V gene data show CDR1 as SGHRS and CDR2 as YFSETQ. V gave up 0 bases and J gave up 7 bases; unmatched junction bases: 2. CDR3 sequence reads: CASSLGTGANSPLHF. CDR3 bases: TGCGCCAGCAGCTTGGGGACAGGGGCGAATTCACCCCTCCACTTT.

This clonotype showed up just a few times. J is TRBJ2-7 and V is TRBV6-2 or TRBV6-3, with TRBD1 matching over 10 bases. Trimming removed 0 bases from V and 4 bases from J; junction bases left unmatched: 3. Germline V CDR1 and CDR2: MNHEY, SVGEGT. There are 15 residues in the CDR3. The chain's CDR3 is CASSYSTGGRYEQYF. CDR3 coding DNA: TGTGCCAGCAGTTACTCGACAGGGGGCAGATACGAGCAGTACTTC.

This clonotype was detected many times. This chain uses TRBV6-2 or TRBV6-3 with TRBJ2-7; 8 positions match TRBD2. Germline CDR1 reads MNHEY; CDR2 reads SVGEGT. CDR3 length: 14 amino acids. V shed 2 bases and J 3 bases; nucleotides not matched to a gene: 3. This chain's CDR3 is CASSYGTSSYEQYF. Written as DNA, the CDR3 is TGTGCCAGCAGTTACGGGACTAGTAGCTACGAGCAGTACTTC.